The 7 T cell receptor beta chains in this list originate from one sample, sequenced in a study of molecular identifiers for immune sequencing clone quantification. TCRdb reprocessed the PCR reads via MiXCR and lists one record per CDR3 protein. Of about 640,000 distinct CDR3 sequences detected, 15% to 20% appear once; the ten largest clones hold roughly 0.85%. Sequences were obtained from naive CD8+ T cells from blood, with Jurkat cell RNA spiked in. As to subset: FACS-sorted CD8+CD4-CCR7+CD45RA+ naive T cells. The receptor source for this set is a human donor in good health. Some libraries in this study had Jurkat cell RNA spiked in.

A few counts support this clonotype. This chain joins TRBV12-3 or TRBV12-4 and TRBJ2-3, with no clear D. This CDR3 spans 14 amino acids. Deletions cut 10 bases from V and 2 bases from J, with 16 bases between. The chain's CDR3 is CATQDPEHTDTQYF. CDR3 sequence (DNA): TGTGCCACTCAGGATCCAGAGCACACAGATACGCAGTATTTT.

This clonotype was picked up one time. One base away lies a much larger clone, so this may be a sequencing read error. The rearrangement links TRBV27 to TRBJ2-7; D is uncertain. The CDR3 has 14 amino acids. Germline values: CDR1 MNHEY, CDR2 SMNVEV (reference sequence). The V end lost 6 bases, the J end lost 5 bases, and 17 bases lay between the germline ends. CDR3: CASSSPEETDEQYF. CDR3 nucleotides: TGTGCCAGCAGCTCCCCCGAGGAAACGGACGAGCAGTACTTC.

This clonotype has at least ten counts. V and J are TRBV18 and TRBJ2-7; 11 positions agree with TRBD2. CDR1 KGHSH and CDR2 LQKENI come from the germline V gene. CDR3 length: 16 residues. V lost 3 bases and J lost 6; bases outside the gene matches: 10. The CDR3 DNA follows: TGTGCCAGCTCACCCTCCCGACTAGCGGGACTCCGCGAGCAGTACTTC. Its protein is CASSPSRLAGLREQYF.

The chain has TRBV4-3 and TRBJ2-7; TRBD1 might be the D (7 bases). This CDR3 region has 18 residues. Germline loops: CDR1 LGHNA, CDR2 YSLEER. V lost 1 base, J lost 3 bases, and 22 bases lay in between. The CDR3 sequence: CASSQAHGRGAMIYEQYF. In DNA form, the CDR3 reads TGCGCCAGCAGCCAAGCTCACGGCAGGGGGGCGATGATCTACGAGCAGTACTTC.

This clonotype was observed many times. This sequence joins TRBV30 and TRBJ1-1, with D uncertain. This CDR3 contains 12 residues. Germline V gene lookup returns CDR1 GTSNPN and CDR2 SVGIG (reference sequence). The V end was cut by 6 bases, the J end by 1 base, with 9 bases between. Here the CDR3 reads CACRRGNTEAFF. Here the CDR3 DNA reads TGTGCCTGCAGGCGAGGGAACACTGAAGCTTTCTTT.

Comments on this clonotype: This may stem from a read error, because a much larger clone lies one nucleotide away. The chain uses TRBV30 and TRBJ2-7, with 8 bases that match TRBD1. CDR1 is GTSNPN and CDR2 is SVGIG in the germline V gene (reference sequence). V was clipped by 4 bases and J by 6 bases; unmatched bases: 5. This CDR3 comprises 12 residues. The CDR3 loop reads CAWKAGGCEQYF. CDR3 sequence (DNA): TGTGCCTGGAAGGCAGGGGGCTGCGAGCAGTACTTC.

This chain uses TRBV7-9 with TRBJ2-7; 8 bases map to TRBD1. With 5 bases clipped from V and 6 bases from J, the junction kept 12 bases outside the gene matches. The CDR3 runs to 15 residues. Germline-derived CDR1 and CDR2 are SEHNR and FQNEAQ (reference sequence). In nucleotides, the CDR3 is TGTGCCAGCAGCGCGGGACAGGCCACCGGTCCCGAGCAGTACTTC. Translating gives CASSAGQATGPEQYF.